The source of this T cell receptor (beta chain) is a study of cytomegalovirus exposure and HLA in healthy donors. About the study: An early data release held tens of millions of unique TCRs from HLA-typed donors.

The CDR3 runs 14 residues. The trim removed 7 bases at V and 2 bases at J, leaving 8 bases unmatched. Germline V gene sequence: CDR1 SNHLY, CDR2 FYNNEI. This clone was found a few times. PCR amplification relied on 60 Vbeta primers (plus 13 Jbeta primers). Profiled with immunoSEQ multiplex PCR; TCRdb holds only in-frame clones, not every one. The data contain about 43,000 clones, approximately 80% of them singletons. This TCR derives from a man aged 25-45 years in good health and CMV-seronegative. The chain is built from TRBV2 and TRBJ2-7, with 7 nucleotides matching TRBD2. Sequenced material: PBMCs. The CDR3, as DNA: TGTGCCAGCAAATTACTAGCGAATACCTACGAGCAGTACTTC. Protein sequence: CASKLLANTYEQYF.